This TCR beta chain stems from a study of cytomegalovirus exposure and HLA in healthy donors. Study information: T cells numbering about 179 million yielded some 100 million unique TCR beta sequences in an earlier analysis.

Concerning this clone itself: The antigen is unknown.

Study-level points and caveats: Sequences of the TCR beta chain were said to predict the HLA-A and HLA-B alleles of most subjects accurately.

The PCR used 60 Vbeta and 13 Jbeta primers. Libraries were prepared by immunoSEQ multiplex PCR; TCRdb keeps only in-frame clonotypes and omits some of them. The data show roughly 76,000 clones, with just over 85% seen just once and roughly 2% held by the top ten. Germline CDR1 reads SEHNR; CDR2 reads FQNEAQ (reference sequence). V was clipped by 5 bases and J by 1 base; unmatched bases: 3. The CDR3 runs 15 residues. Specimen: PBMCs. This rearrangement joins TRBV7-9 to TRBJ2-2, with 8 nucleotides matching TRBD1. This TCR was recovered from a woman in her twenties or thirties in good health and CMV-seronegative. The DNA for the CDR3 is TGTGCCAGCAGCCCCGGACAGGGGAACACCGGGGAGCTGTTTTTT. Protein product: CASSPGQGNTGELFF.